The 6 T cell receptor beta chains reported below all come from one sample, sequenced in a study of cytomegalovirus exposure and HLA in healthy donors. With 60 Vbeta and 13 Jbeta primers, the PCR was carried out. The protocol was immunoSEQ multiplex PCR, while the TCRdb copy is restricted to in-frame clones and leaves out a portion. The sample yields under 150,000 clones, nearly 85% seen once. The specimen was PBMCs. The receptor source for this set is a male donor in good health and CMV-seronegative.

This chain uses TRBV9 with TRBJ2-5; a weak D match, TRBD2 (6 bases). Deletions cut 4 bases from V and 1 base from J, with 11 bases between. Per the germline V gene, CDR1 is SGDLS and CDR2 is YYNGEE. The CDR3 consists of 14 residues. CDR3 protein: CASSFTSSQETQYF. Here the CDR3 DNA reads TGTGCCAGCAGCTTCACTAGCAGCCAAGAGACCCAGTACTTC.

This clone was observed a few times. J is TRBJ2-1 and V is TRBV7-3; TRBD2 matches 14 bases. The ends lost 3 bases at V and 8 bases at J; junction bases unmatched: 3. Germline assignment: CDR1 SGHTA and CDR2 FQGTGA. CDR3 length: 15 amino acids. CDR3 DNA sequence: TGTGCCAGCAGCTTGGGACTAGCGGGAGCTGATGAGCAGTTCTTC. It is translated as CASSLGLAGADEQFF.

The genes are TRBV5-1 and TRBJ2-6, with a tentative D call TRBD1 (6 bases). V was clipped by 5 bases and J by 0 bases, with 18 bases between them. The CDR3 totals 18 residues. Per the germline V gene, CDR1 is SGHRS and CDR2 is YFSETQ. Here the CDR3 DNA reads TGCGCCAGCAGTAAGAACAGGGAGATCAACTCTGGGGCCAACGTCCTGACTTTC. Translated: CASSKNREINSGANVLTF.

The chain carries TRBV6-5 and TRBJ1-5; 7 nucleotides line up with TRBD1. CDR3 size: 14 residues. V lost 5 bases and J lost 6; bases outside the gene matches: 7. Germline V CDR1 and CDR2: MNHEY, SVGAGI. CDR3 DNA: TGTGCCAGCAGTAGACAGGGAAAGTTTCAGCCCCAGCATTTT. Protein product: CASSRQGKFQPQHF.

The J gene is TRBJ2-5, the V gene TRBV5-1; D possibly corresponds to TRBD1 (7 bases). V lost 4 bases and J lost 1, with 20 bases in between. Germline V gene lookup returns CDR1 SGHRS and CDR2 YFSETQ. This CDR3 spans 17 amino acids. The CDR3 protein is CASSLVGGTVGQETQYF. In DNA, the CDR3 is TGCGCCAGCAGCCTTGTAGGGGGGACAGTGGGCCAAGAGACCCAGTACTTC.

The gene calls are TRBV29-1 and TRBJ2-5; 8 bases are shared with TRBD1. The J call may be mistaken, given a closer DNA end match to TRBJ2-7. CDR3 length: 15 amino acids. CDR1 is SQVTM, CDR2 ANQGSEA, per germline. This chain's CDR3 is CSVEDGQGASYEQYF. As DNA, the CDR3 is TGCAGCGTTGAAGATGGGCAGGGGGCCTCCTACGAGCAGTACTTC.